The 27 T cell receptor beta chains below come from one sample, sequenced in a study of T cells in Graves' hyperthyroidism and ophthalmopathy. RNA transcripts served as the template for amplifying TCR beta CDR3 regions. Using the HTBI primer set, a first-round RT-PCR was run on the TCR CDR3. TCRdb itself ran the multiplex PCR reads through MiXCR, one entry per CDR3 protein. The repertoire includes under 300,000 distinct CDR3 sequences, approximately 15% of them detected once, and less than 8% sits in the top ten. Sequences were obtained from blood. The receptors here all came from a middle-aged woman with Graves' hyperthyroidism.

In its sample, this clonotype was seen many times. The J gene is TRBJ1-2, the V gene TRBV6-2 or TRBV6-3; the D is unclear. The CDR3 has 14 amino acids. Trimming stripped 0 bases from V and 4 bases from J, with 9 bases between. Germline lookup yields CDR1 MNHEY and CDR2 SVGEGT. CDR3 DNA: TGTGCCAGCAGTTACTCTGCGGGAACCTATGGCTACACCTTC. Amino acids: CASSYSAGTYGYTF.

This clonotype was counted between two and nine times. The chain carries TRBV14 and TRBJ1-2, with a tentative D call TRBD1 (5 bases). The CDR3 has 14 amino acids. Germline CDR1 reads SGHDN; CDR2 reads FVKESK. Trimming took 3 bases from V and 7 from J, leaving 15 bases between them. The CDR3 sequence is CASSQKTGAFGYTF. The CDR3 nucleotides read TGTGCCAGCAGCCAGAAAACAGGTGCCTTTGGCTACACCTTC.

In nucleotides, the CDR3 is TGTGCCAGCAGCGCATTGGCCGCGAACACCGGGGAGCTGTTTTTT. Translation gives CASSALAANTGELFF. The J gene is TRBJ2-2, the V gene TRBV7-9; the D is unclear. This CDR3 is built from 15 residues. Germline V lookup: CDR1 SEHNR, CDR2 FQNEAQ (reference sequence). Trimming took off 5 bases at V and 0 bases at J, with 10 bases between the two ends.

This clonotype was picked up many times. This chain uses TRBV18 with TRBJ2-7, with a weak D call TRBD1 (5 bases). Trimming took 8 bases from V and 0 from J, leaving 11 bases between them. This CDR3 contains 13 residues. The germline gives CDR1 KGHSH, CDR2 LQKENI. DNA of the CDR3: TGTGCCAGCCGACGACAGACCTCCTACGAGCAGTACTTC. Protein: CASRRQTSYEQYF.

Concerning this clonotype: Given a much more abundant clone one base away, this may be a read error. The chain links TRBV5-1 to TRBJ2-7, with D perhaps matching TRBD1 (5 bases). The CDR3 has 14 amino acids. The V gene's germline CDR1 is SGHRS and CDR2 YFSETQ. CDR3 coding DNA: TGCGTCAGCAGCCGACCACCCGGACACTACGAGCAGTACTTC. Protein product: CVSSRPPGHYEQYF.

The table lists this clonotype with a count of one. It may be a read error: a sequence one base away is much more abundant. In DNA, the CDR3 is TGTGTCAGTAGTATTGTGGGAGGGACTAATGAAAAACTGTTTTTT. Residues: CVSSIVGGTNEKLFF. V usage is TRBV19 and J usage is TRBJ1-4; the D is unclear. Germline lookup yields CDR1 LNHDA and CDR2 SQIVND (reference sequence). The CDR3 runs to 15 residues. The whole variable domain, filled in from reference TRBV19 and TRBJ1-4, reads DGGITQSPKYLFRKEGQNVTLSCEQNLNHDAMYWYRQDPGQGLRLIYYSQIVNDFQKGDIAEGYSVSREKKESFPLTVTSAQKNPTAFYLCVSSIVGGTNEKLFFGSGTQLSVL.

This clonotype was picked up many times. The rearrangement uses TRBV28 and TRBJ1-5; D not certain. The V gene lost 3 bases and the J gene lost 7 bases, with 13 bases spanning the gap. Germline V gene lookup returns CDR1 MDHEN and CDR2 SYDVKM. The CDR3 has 14 amino acids. CDR3 in amino acids: CASSFEREIQPQHF. The CDR3 DNA is TGTGCCAGCAGTTTCGAGAGGGAGATCCAGCCCCAGCATTTT.

This clonotype has at least ten counts. V usage is TRBV30 and J usage is TRBJ1-1; unclear D gene. The length of the CDR3 is 12 residues. V was trimmed by 5 bases and J by 7 bases, leaving 14 bases between them. The germline gives CDR1 GTSNPN, CDR2 SVGIG (reference sequence). CDR3 coding DNA: TGTGCCTGGCACATAAATAGTATTGAAGCTTTCTTT. Its protein product is CAWHINSIEAFF.

This clonotype was seen many times. The V and J genes are TRBV10-3 and TRBJ2-5, with D maybe TRBD1 (6 bases). The CDR3 covers 13 residues. Germline loops: CDR1 ENHRY, CDR2 SYGVKD. The V and J ends lost 9 bases and 1 base respectively, with 12 bases between them. CDR3 nucleotide sequence: TGTGCCATAAATCAGGGGACCCAAGAGACCCAGTACTTC. The encoded protein is CAINQGTQETQYF.

This clonotype was seen repeatedly, ten times or more. V is TRBV3-1 and J is TRBJ2-7, with TRBD2 identical over 14 bases. Per the germline V gene, CDR1 is LGHDT and CDR2 is YNNKEL (reference sequence). V was clipped by 3 bases and J by 7 bases; unmatched bases: 14. This CDR3 spans 18 amino acids. In nucleotides, the CDR3 is TGTGCCAGCAGCCAGCCCATGGGGACTAGCGGGAGTGGCGGTGAGCAGTACTTC. The encoded protein is CASSQPMGTSGSGGEQYF.

In its sample, this clonotype was seen many times. This sequence joins TRBV18 and TRBJ2-7; D unresolved. The V gene's germline CDR1 is KGHSH and CDR2 LQKENI. V was clipped by 6 bases and J by 2 bases, with 14 bases between them. This CDR3 comprises 14 residues. The CDR3 DNA sequence: TGTGCCAGCTCCTACGACGGACCGACCTACGAGCAGTACTTC. Encoded protein: CASSYDGPTYEQYF.

This clonotype was seen many times. This chain uses TRBV28 with TRBJ2-4, with 7 bases matching TRBD1. The CDR3 has 17 amino acids. Germline CDR1 and CDR2: MDHEN and SYDVKM. Trimming took 4 bases from V and 0 from J; bases not matched to a gene: 9. The DNA for the CDR3 is TGTGCCAGCAGTTCCAAACAGGGGATTGGAGCCAAAAACATTCAGTACTTC. Its translation: CASSSKQGIGAKNIQYF.

This clonotype has more than one count but fewer than ten. V and J are TRBV5-1 and TRBJ2-1; no definite D call. Germline CDR1 is SGHRS and CDR2 is YFSETQ. The CDR3 runs 13 residues. Trimming shortened V by 3 bases and J by 4 bases, and 8 bases separated the two germline ends. The CDR3 protein is CASSSDNYNEQFF. In DNA, the CDR3 is TGCGCCAGCAGCTCCGACAATTACAATGAGCAGTTCTTC.

This clonotype was recorded many times. V gene TRBV27 combines with J gene TRBJ1-2, with 12 bases aligning to TRBD1. CDR3 length: 17 residues. V was clipped by 1 base and J by 4 bases; unmatched bases: 7. Germline V gene data show CDR1 as MNHEY and CDR2 as SMNVEV (reference sequence). CDR3 sequence (DNA): TGTGCCAGCAGTTTATTGGGACAGGGGGCGCAGGTCTATGGCTACACCTTC. This translates into CASSLLGQGAQVYGYTF.

This chain uses TRBV7-9 with TRBJ1-4; no firm D call. The CDR3 has 13 residues. The germline V gene encodes CDR1 SEHNR and CDR2 FQNEAQ (reference sequence). Deletions cut 5 bases from V and 3 bases from J, with 7 bases between. The CDR3 coding sequence is TGTGCCAGCAGCCCCCCCTCTAATGAAAAACTGTTTTTT. It translates to CASSPPSNEKLFF.

This clonotype was detected many times. J is TRBJ1-6 and V is TRBV28; D gene ambiguous. This CDR3 region has 13 residues. V was clipped by 2 bases and J by 9 bases, with 8 bases between them. Germline values: CDR1 MDHEN, CDR2 SYDVKM. CDR3 sequence (DNA): TGTGCCAGCAGTTTACCCCTGGGTTCACCCCTCCACTTT. This gives the protein CASSLPLGSPLHF.

In its sample, this clonotype was seen many times. The CDR3 region has the DNA TGTGCCTGGAGTGCCCTGAGCTCCGGACAGGGAGGCTACACCTTC. Its protein product is CAWSALSSGQGGYTF. This chain connects TRBV30 to TRBJ1-2; 8 nucleotides agree with TRBD1. Germline trimming cut 1 base from V and 8 bases from J; bases unmatched to any gene: 12. The CDR3 consists of 15 residues. Germline V gives CDR1 GTSNPN, CDR2 SVGIG (reference sequence).

This clonotype showed up many times. This chain links TRBV3-1 with TRBJ2-5; D unclear. Deletions cut 5 bases from V and 1 base from J, with 17 bases between. The CDR3 is 16 residues long. The germline V gene has CDR1 LGHDT and CDR2 YNNKEL (reference sequence). In DNA, the CDR3 is TGTGCCAGCAGCGAGAGGTACGGAGCGATCCAAGAGACCCAGTACTTC. This translates into CASSERYGAIQETQYF.

There are many counts of this clonotype. Here the CDR3 reads CASSLGIGQPQHF. The CDR3 region has the DNA TGTGCCAGCAGCTTAGGGATAGGTCAGCCCCAGCATTTT. The chain combines TRBV7-9 with TRBJ1-5, with D unclear. The CDR3 runs to 13 residues. The germline gives CDR1 SEHNR, CDR2 FQNEAQ (reference sequence). The V gene lost 1 base and the J gene lost 6 bases, with 7 bases spanning the gap.

The sample holds many counts of this clonotype. This sequence joins TRBV28 and TRBJ2-4, with D perhaps matching TRBD2 (6 bases). CDR3 size: 13 residues. V was trimmed by 4 bases and J by 7 bases, leaving 11 bases between them. The V gene's germline CDR1 is MDHEN and CDR2 SYDVKM. The CDR3 protein is CASSSSRGNIQYF. CDR3 coding DNA: TGTGCCAGCAGTTCCTCGCGGGGTAACATTCAGTACTTC.

At least ten counts were recorded for this clonotype. The chain recombines TRBV2 with TRBJ2-5; no definite D call. V shed 5 bases and J shed 2 bases, with 12 bases lying between them. The CDR3 contains 14 residues. Germline CDR1 reads SNHLY; CDR2 reads FYNNEI. The CDR3 loop is CASSSLVVQETQYF. In nucleotides, the CDR3 is TGTGCCAGCAGTTCGCTTGTGGTGCAAGAGACCCAGTACTTC.

This clonotype turned up a few times. This sequence joins TRBV7-3 and TRBJ2-2; D is unclear. Germline V gene data show CDR1 as SGHTA and CDR2 as FQGTGA. The V gene lost 0 bases and the J gene lost 2 bases, with 13 bases spanning the gap. This CDR3 contains 17 residues. The CDR3 loop is CASSLTAAGRNTGELFF. The CDR3 region has the DNA TGTGCCAGCAGCTTAACCGCGGCAGGACGCAACACCGGGGAGCTGTTTTTT.

This clonotype has at least ten counts. This chain links TRBV12-3 or TRBV12-4 with TRBJ2-2; 13 bases are a match to TRBD2. CDR3 size: 15 residues. The junction had 4 bases not matched to a gene; V was cut back by 6 bases and J by 6 bases. CDR3 sequence (DNA): TGTGCCAGCAGAACTAGCGGGAGGGCTGCCGGGGAGCTGTTTTTT. Its protein product is CASRTSGRAAGELFF.

Worth noting for this clonotype: At one end the junction does not follow the germline gene, possibly because of a read error. The chain recombines TRBV2 with TRBJ2-3, with TRBD2 matching over 10 bases. The CDR3 loop spans 16 amino acids. Germline loops: CDR1 SNHLY, CDR2 FYNNEI. The DNA for the CDR3 is TGTCCCAGCAGTCACGGGACTAGCGCCCACACGGATACGCAGTATTTT. It codes for CPSSHGTSAHTDTQYF.

This clonotype has ten or more counts. The chain links TRBV20-1 to TRBJ2-1, with 9 bases aligning to TRBD2. With V trimmed by 3 bases and J by 7 bases, 7 bases remained unmatched. The CDR3 runs 14 residues. Germline V CDR1 and CDR2: DFQATT, SNEGSKA (reference sequence). The CDR3 DNA follows: TGCAGTGCTAGCTTTGCGGGAGGGCCGAATGAGCAGTTCTTC. Its protein product is CSASFAGGPNEQFF.

In this sample, this clonotype turned up many times. V gene TRBV2 combines with J gene TRBJ2-2, with a tentative D call TRBD2 (5 bases). In germline, CDR1 is SNHLY, CDR2 FYNNEI. Trimming removed 8 bases at V and 7 bases at J, with 14 bases between. The CDR3 covers 13 residues. The CDR3 nucleotides read TGTGCCAGCGGGTGGACGGCGGGCGGGGAGCTGTTTTTT. It yields the protein CASGWTAGGELFF.

At least ten counts were recorded for this clonotype. This chain links TRBV28 with TRBJ1-2; a weak D match, TRBD1 (5 bases). V was cut by 10 bases and J by 8 bases, with 14 bases left in between. There are 11 residues in the CDR3. Germline assignment: CDR1 MDHEN and CDR2 SYDVKM. The CDR3 nucleotides are TGTGCCATAGGAAGGGAGGGGGGCTACACCTTC. This sequence encodes CAIGREGGYTF.